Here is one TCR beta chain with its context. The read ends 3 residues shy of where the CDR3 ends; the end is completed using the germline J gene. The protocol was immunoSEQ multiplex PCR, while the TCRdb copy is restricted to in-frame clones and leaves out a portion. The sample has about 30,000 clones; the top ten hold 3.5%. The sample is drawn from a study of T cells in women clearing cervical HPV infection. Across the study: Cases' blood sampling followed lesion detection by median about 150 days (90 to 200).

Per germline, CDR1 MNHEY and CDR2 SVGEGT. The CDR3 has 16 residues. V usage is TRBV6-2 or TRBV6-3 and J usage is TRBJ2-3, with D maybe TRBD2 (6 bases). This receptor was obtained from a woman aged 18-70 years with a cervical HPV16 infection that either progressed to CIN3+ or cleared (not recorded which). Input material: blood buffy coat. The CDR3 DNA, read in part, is TGTGCCAGCAGCCGGATGGGGGGAGAGGTGGGGGAGACG. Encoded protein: CASSRMGGEVGET. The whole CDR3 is CASSRMGGEVGETQYF.